The sequence of this T cell receptor (beta chain) was determined in a study of T cells in Graves' hyperthyroidism and ophthalmopathy (dated by TCRdb to the late 2010s). In terms of the full investigation: Peripheral blood was sampled at the time of initial diagnosis, prior to any treatment. A discovery cohort of roughly 100 patients, approximately 45 with Graves' ophthalmopathy and 55 to 65 with stable Graves' hyperthyroidism, was used to find distinguishing TCR V-J signatures. Prospective prediction of ophthalmopathy was tested in an independent validation cohort of approximately 19 hyperthyroidism patients and approximately 17 patients who later progressed to ophthalmopathy. For training and testing, the roughly 97 patients in the discovery cohort were randomly divided in a 7:3 ratio. In more than 5 Graves' hyperthyroidism patients, the study also compared T-cell repertoires from thyroid tissue with T-cell repertoires from blood. Following sampling, methimazole starting at 30 mg daily was given to hyperthyroidism patients, and high-dose intravenous methylprednisolone was given to ophthalmopathy patients. TCR Vbeta CDR3 sequencing of approximately 140 peripheral blood samples (over 40 ophthalmopathy, around 80 hyperthyroidism and about 17 progressor patients) is reported in the paper.

This clonotype showed up many times. This receptor's antigen is unknown. Base quality data are lacking; no much larger clone is found one base away. The TCR beta CDR3 regions were amplified from RNA transcripts. A first-round RT-PCR of the TCR CDR3 used the HTBI primer set with the Qiagen OneStep RT-PCR kit. A second multiplex PCR round built the libraries, followed by size selection and purification. The libraries were sequenced on an Illumina HiSeq2000 using paired-end 100 bp reads. The original pipeline was this. SOAPnuke was used to process the raw data, with reads discarded if the reads contained adapters or uncalled bases, had a mean Phred below 15, or lacked an exact constant-primer or identifier match. High-quality paired reads were merged using COPE v1.2.5, and each unique nucleotide sequence was defined as a clonotype. MiTCR v1.1 was used to align the clonotypes against IMGT TRBV, TRBD and TRBJ reference segments. The analysis was restricted to V-J combinations with a frequency above 0.0001, which together covered roughly 99% of the repertoires. The TCS score was defined as F50 (clonal expansion) divided by E x V (chaos), with BLOSUM62-based TCRdist calculated between CDR3 peptides within each V-J. Welch's t-statistics and random forest reduced around 520 V-J features to 13, which were used in a naive Bayes classifier (R e1071). TCRdb trimmed public reads at Q25 via fastp, called clones via MiXCR and kept in-frame beta chains. Each CDR3 protein gets just one entry, which takes the most common genes and DNA from the rows behind it. TCRdb, not the original authors, processed these V and J calls. The sample table holds 250,000 or so distinct CDR3 sequences, of which about 16% were seen once. In total, the top ten clones hold about 29% of the sample.

Ophthalmopathy patients had moderately to severely active disease, Clinical Activity Score of at least 3, NOSPECS grade of at least 4, and duration under 3 months. Patients with uncontrolled infections, other autoimmune diseases, pregnancy or lactation were excluded. Diagnoses were established on the basis of clinical symptoms, serum thyroxine and TRAb, thyroid ultrasound, and orbital computed tomography. PBMCs were separated from roughly 9.3 ml of fresh peripheral blood using Ficoll-Paque density gradient centrifugation. Trizol reagent was used to extract total RNA, and RNA quality was then checked on an Agilent 2100 Bioanalyzer. What the research found in general, with its limitations: Blood samples also contained most of the expanded thyroid clonotypes (frequency above 0.001), which suggests that blood repertoires may reflect thyroid immune responses. In validation, progression to ophthalmopathy was predicted by the model with 65% to 71% sensitivity and about 72% specificity, a median of about 6.8 months before onset. In cross-validation, a model built on a 13 V-J signature told ophthalmopathy apart from stable hyperthyroidism with under 90% sensitivity and approximately 81% specificity, and in testing the same model reached 80%/75%. No statistical method was used to fix the sample size in advance, and group allocation was not hidden from the investigators.

The CDR3 holds 15 amino acids from the cysteine to the phenylalanine. The sequence is cut down to CDR3 DNA, 45 bases in frame from base 1. CDR1 and CDR2 are drawn from the germline V gene: SGHVS, FNYEAQ. V ends up 4 bases short and J 2 bases short, with an unmatched junction base count of 4. Material for sequencing was blood. Recombination connected TRBV7-6 to TRBJ1-5; a stretch of 8 junction bases matches TRBD1. The clonotype comes from a woman in her late teens or twenties with Graves' ophthalmopathy. The DNA sequence is given as TGTGCCAGCAGCTCCGGACAGGGAGGCAATCAGCCCCAGCATTTT. Translated, it reads CASSSGQGGNQPQHF.